This T cell receptor beta chain stems from a study of tumor and adjacent non-tumor tissue in lung cancer. The overall study: Aged roughly 30 to 85 years, patients included 9 to 11 men and 4 to 6 women with stage I to III disease.

A modified ARM-PCR protocol with three rounds of nested PCR amplified TCRbeta. TCRdb itself ran the multiplex PCR reads through MiXCR, one entry per CDR3 protein. The table lists some 99,000 distinct CDR3 sequences, around 57% of them singletons. This clonotype was recorded at least ten times. Antigen: not known. Trimming at V came to 3 bases and at J to 4 bases, leaving 7 bases not matched to a gene. Looked up from germline, CDR1 is GTSNPN and CDR2 is SVGIG (reference sequence). The CDR3 loop spans 15 amino acids. Points from the study as a whole: Tumor repertoires had a smaller top 100 clone share than normal lung. Shorter survival was associated with higher TCR diversity in tumors.

RNA was extracted from bulk tissue without any cell sorting. The normal lung tissue was taken more than 3 cm from the tumor edge. The sequenced sample consisted of distant non-tumor lung tissue. The gene calls are TRBV30 and TRBJ1-4; 8 nucleotides match TRBD1. This sequence was found in a man aged 55 to 69 with non-small cell lung cancer. CDR3 coding DNA: TGTGCCTGGAGGAAAACAGGGGGGCATAATGAAAAACTGTTTTTT. It translates to CAWRKTGGHNEKLFF.